This T cell receptor (beta chain) was captured by sequencing in a study of cytomegalovirus exposure and HLA in healthy donors. General study points: CMV antigen specificity of a few CMV-associated chains was confirmed in vitro. Common viral pathogens (according to a later analysis) appeared linked to several of the most significant clusters. It was reportedly the case that the classifier diagnosed cytomegalovirus status with high specificity and sensitivity. For most TCR beta V segments, an earlier analysis put the productive rate at about 90% or about 30% of the time.

Comments on this clone: Its antigen is unidentified.

The PCR used 60 Vbeta and 13 Jbeta primers. This table comes from immunoSEQ multiplex PCR, and its TCRdb copy is limited to in-frame clones, with some not included. The repertoire includes about 150,000 clones, 78% of them detected once, and 7% sits in the top ten. V was clipped by 6 bases and J by 0 bases; unmatched bases: 3. The CDR3 length is 14 residues. The germline CDR1 and CDR2 sequences are MGHRA and YSYEKL. Material: PBMCs. This sequence joins TRBV4-1 and TRBJ2-3, with 7 nucleotides matching TRBD2. This receptor was identified in a woman between 40 and 55 years old in good health and CMV-seropositive. The DNA for the CDR3 is TGCGCCAGCAGGCGACTAGCTAGCACAGATACGCAGTATTTT. Translating it yields CASRRLASTDTQYF.